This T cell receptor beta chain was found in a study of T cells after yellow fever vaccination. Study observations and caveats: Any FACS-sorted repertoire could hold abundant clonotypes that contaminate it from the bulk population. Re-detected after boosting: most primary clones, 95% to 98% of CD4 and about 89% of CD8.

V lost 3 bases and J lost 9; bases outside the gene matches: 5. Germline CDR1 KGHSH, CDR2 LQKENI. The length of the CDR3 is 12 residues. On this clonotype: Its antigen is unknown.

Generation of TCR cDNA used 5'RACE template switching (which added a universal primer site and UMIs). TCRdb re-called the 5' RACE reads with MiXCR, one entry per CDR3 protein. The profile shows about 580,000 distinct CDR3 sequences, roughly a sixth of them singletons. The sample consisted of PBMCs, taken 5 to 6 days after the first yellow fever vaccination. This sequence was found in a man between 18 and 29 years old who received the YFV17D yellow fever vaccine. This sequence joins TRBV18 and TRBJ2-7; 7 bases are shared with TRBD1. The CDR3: CASSPQTGRQYF. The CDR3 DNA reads TGTGCCAGCTCACCCCAGACAGGGCGGCAGTACTTC.